This record covers a single T cell receptor beta chain. The sample is drawn from a study of T cells in Graves' hyperthyroidism and ophthalmopathy. Amplification of TCR beta CDR3 regions was performed using RNA transcripts as template. During a first-round RT-PCR of the TCR CDR3, the HTBI primer set was used. Using its own MiXCR run on the multiplex PCR reads, TCRdb lists one record per CDR3 protein. This table holds about 350,000 distinct CDR3 sequences, about 17% found once. The patients, who ranged from 18 to 65 in age, presented with newly diagnosed hyperthyroidism lasting under 2 months. Fresh peripheral blood, around 10 ml, yielded the PBMCs. Trimming cost V 3 bases and J 3 bases; bases outside gene matches: 2. This CDR3 is built from 14 residues. Germline values: CDR1 PRHDT, CDR2 FYEKMQ (reference sequence).

V is TRBV13 and J is TRBJ2-7; 10 nucleotides match TRBD2. This receptor was obtained from a woman aged 25 to 39 with Graves' hyperthyroidism that later progressed to Graves' ophthalmopathy. What was sequenced was blood. CDR3 loop: CASSFRTSGYEQYF. The CDR3, as DNA: TGTGCCAGCAGCTTCCGGACTAGCGGCTACGAGCAGTACTTC. The full variable domain, rest sourced from reference TRBV13 and TRBJ2-7, is AAGVIQSPRHLIKEKRETATLKCYPIPRHDTVYWYQQGPGQDPQFLISFYEKMQSDKGSIPDRFSAQQFSDYHSELNMSSLELGDSALYFCASSFRTSGYEQYFGPGTRLTVT.